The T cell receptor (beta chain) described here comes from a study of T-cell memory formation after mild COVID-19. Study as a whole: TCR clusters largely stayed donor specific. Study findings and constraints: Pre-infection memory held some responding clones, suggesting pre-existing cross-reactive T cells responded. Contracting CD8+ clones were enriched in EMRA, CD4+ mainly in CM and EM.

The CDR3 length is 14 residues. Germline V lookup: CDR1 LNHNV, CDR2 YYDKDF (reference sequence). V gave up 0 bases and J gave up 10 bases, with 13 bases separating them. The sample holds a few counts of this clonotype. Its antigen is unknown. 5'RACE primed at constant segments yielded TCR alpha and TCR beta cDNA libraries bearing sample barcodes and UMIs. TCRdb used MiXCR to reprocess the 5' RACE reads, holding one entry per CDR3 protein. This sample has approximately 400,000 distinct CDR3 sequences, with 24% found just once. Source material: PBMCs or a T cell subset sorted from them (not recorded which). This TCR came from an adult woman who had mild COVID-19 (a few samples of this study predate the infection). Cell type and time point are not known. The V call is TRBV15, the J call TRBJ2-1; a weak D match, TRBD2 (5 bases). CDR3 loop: CATSRDVRAREQFF. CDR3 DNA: TGTGCCACCAGCAGAGATGTGAGGGCAAGGGAGCAGTTCTTC.